A single sample gave rise to the 32 T cell receptor beta chains below, sequenced in a study of T cell responses to AZD1222 COVID-19 vaccine. Data came from immunoSEQ multiplex PCR; TCRdb stores just in-frame clones and leaves some out. The top ten clones hold 7.9% of a sample with roughly 120,000 clones, approximately 92% of them seen once. The sequencing used peripheral blood, collected 28 days after the second AZD1222 dose. The receptors stem from an adult who received the AZD1222 COVID-19 vaccine.

This clone was seen only once. The chain employs TRBV6-5 and TRBJ2-1; no definite D call. V was shortened by 0 bases and J by 1 base, with 7 bases between the two germline ends. The CDR3 is made up of 15 amino acids. The germline CDR1 and CDR2 sequences are MNHEY and SVGAGI. The CDR3 nucleotides are TGTGCCAGCAGTTACTCGGCCCAATCCTACAATGAGCAGTTCTTC. Protein product: CASSYSAQSYNEQFF.

This chain links TRBV7-9 with TRBJ2-7; possibly TRBD1 or TRBD2 for D (5 bases each). The V gene's germline CDR1 is SEHNR and CDR2 FQNEAQ (reference sequence). CDR3 length: 13 amino acids. V was pared by 7 bases and J by 7 bases, with 17 bases between. CDR3: CASNPPGREEQYF. CDR3 coding DNA: TGTGCCAGCAATCCACCGGGCAGGGAGGAGCAGTACTTC.

The rearrangement joins TRBV13 to TRBJ2-4, with D perhaps TRBD1 (6 bases). CDR3 size: 15 residues. V lost 5 bases and J 1 base, leaving 12 bases between the germline ends. CDR1 is PRHDT and CDR2 is FYEKMQ in the germline V gene (reference sequence). The CDR3 DNA sequence: TGTGCCAGCAGCATACCGCAGGGGGCCAAAAACATTCAGTACTTC. The encoded protein is CASSIPQGAKNIQYF. The variable domain in full, with the rest retrieved from reference TRBV13 and TRBJ2-4, is AAGVIQSPRHLIKEKRETATLKCYPIPRHDTVYWYQQGPGQDPQFLISFYEKMQSDKGSIPDRFSAQQFSDYHSELNMSSLELGDSALYFCASSIPQGAKNIQYFGAGTRLSVL.

The chain combines TRBV6-5 with TRBJ1-6; D gene unclear. Germline-derived CDR1 and CDR2 are MNHEY and SVGAGI. The CDR3 has 13 amino acids. Trimming stripped 6 bases from V and 6 bases from J, with 9 bases between. CDR3 in DNA: TGTGCCAGCAGCACACGGCCTAATTCACCCCTCCACTTT. It translates to CASSTRPNSPLHF.

J is TRBJ1-5 and V is TRBV28; D call uncertain. The V gene's germline CDR1 is MDHEN and CDR2 SYDVKM. The CDR3 has 13 residues. V lost 3 bases and J 3 bases, leaving 6 bases between the germline ends. In nucleotides, the CDR3 is TGTGCCAGCAGTTTGGGAGACAATCAGCCCCAGCATTTT. It translates to CASSLGDNQPQHF.

The CDR3, as DNA: TGTGCCAGCAGCTTGGCCCTTGGCAGGGGAGGACCCCTCCACTTT. This codes for CASSLALGRGGPLHF. V and J are TRBV5-8 and TRBJ1-6; D possibly corresponds to TRBD1 (6 bases). Deletions cut 0 bases from V and 12 bases from J, with 16 bases between. Germline CDR1 reads SGHTS; CDR2 reads YDEGEE. The CDR3 has 15 residues.

J is TRBJ1-1 and V is TRBV28, with 9 bases matching TRBD1. The CDR3 is 16 amino acids. From germline, CDR1 is MDHEN and CDR2 SYDVKM. V shed 6 bases and J 10 bases; nucleotides not matched to a gene: 18. The CDR3 nucleotides are TGTGCCAGCAGCTACGTAGCCGGGACAGGGTCTTCAGTAGCTTTCTTT. Encoded protein: CASSYVAGTGSSVAFF.

The rearrangement joins TRBV6-6 to TRBJ2-5; TRBD2 is a possible D gene (5 bases). The germline gives CDR1 MNHNY, CDR2 SVGAGI (reference sequence). The CDR3 has 17 amino acids. Deletions cut 5 bases from V and 2 bases from J, with 21 bases between. This CDR3 is CASSHSAGNGIQETQYF. For the CDR3, the DNA is TGTGCCAGCAGTCATTCCGCCGGGAACGGAATACAAGAGACCCAGTACTTC.

The chain has TRBV6-5 and TRBJ1-1; unclear D gene. The length of the CDR3 is 12 residues. V was clipped by 6 bases and J by 3 bases, with 8 bases between them. The V gene's germline CDR1 is MNHEY and CDR2 SVGAGI. This CDR3 reads CASSTLHTEAFF. CDR3 DNA: TGTGCCAGCAGCACACTCCACACTGAAGCTTTCTTT.

This clone occurred once. V is TRBV6-2 or TRBV6-3 and J is TRBJ1-2, with TRBD1 as a possible D gene (5 bases). CDR3 size: 13 residues. Germline assignment: CDR1 MNHEY and CDR2 SVGEGT. V was trimmed by 2 bases and J by 8 bases, leaving 12 bases between them. As DNA, the CDR3 is TGTGCCAGCAGTTACGGGGGTATGAGCGGCTACACCTTC. Encoded protein: CASSYGGMSGYTF.

The chain uses TRBV18 and TRBJ1-5; TRBD1 matches 11 bases. V shed 2 bases, J shed 7 bases, and the junction held 7 bases outside the gene matches. CDR1 KGHSH and CDR2 LQKENI come from the germline V gene. This CDR3 comprises 16 residues. The CDR3 reads CASSPDLGTGGQPQHF. CDR3 DNA: TGTGCCAGCTCACCAGACCTCGGGACAGGGGGACAGCCCCAGCATTTT.

The chain employs TRBV2 and TRBJ2-7, with 9 bases lining up with TRBD1. Trimming cost V 6 bases and J 5 bases; bases outside gene matches: 8. Germline CDR1 is SNHLY and CDR2 is FYNNEI. The CDR3 sequence is 14 residues long. DNA for the CDR3: TGTGCCAGCAGCCTCGGGACAGGGAAGAACGAGCAGTACTTC. Translation: CASSLGTGKNEQYF.

The J gene is TRBJ2-6, the V gene TRBV3-1 (or the pseudogene TRBV3-2); D is uncertain. Trimming took off 6 bases at V and 1 base at J, with 10 bases between the two ends. Germline values: CDR1 LGHDT, CDR2 YNNKEL (reference sequence). CDR3 length equals 15 residues. The CDR3 protein is CASSSANSGANVLTF. DNA for the CDR3: TGTGCCAGCAGTTCAGCGAATTCTGGGGCCAACGTCCTGACTTTC.

The chain carries TRBV4-1 and TRBJ1-2; TRBD1 aligns across 9 bases. Looked up from germline, CDR1 is MGHRA and CDR2 is YSYEKL. V shed 2 bases and J 1 base; nucleotides not matched to a gene: 11. This CDR3 region has 18 residues. The CDR3 DNA reads TGCGCCAGCAGCCAACCCCTGGGACAGGGCATCGGTAACTATGGCTACACCTTC. This translates into CASSQPLGQGIGNYGYTF.

V is TRBV10-3 and J is TRBJ1-1; perhaps TRBD1 as D (6 bases). CDR1 and CDR2 from the germline V gene are ENHRY and SYGVKD. The CDR3 extends over 12 amino acids. V dropped 6 bases and J dropped 5 bases, with 10 bases sitting between them. The CDR3 DNA sequence: TGTGCCATCAGCGCGGGGGCTACTGAAGCTTTCTTT. Its translation is CAISAGATEAFF.

The rearrangement uses TRBV11-1 and TRBJ1-2; 8 nucleotides agree with TRBD1. The CDR3 sequence is 14 residues long. The ends lost 5 bases at V and 8 bases at J; junction bases unmatched: 10. Germline V gene data show CDR1 as SGHAT and CDR2 as FQDESV (reference sequence). The CDR3 here is CASSLQGEDGGYTF. CDR3 nucleotide sequence: TGTGCCAGCAGCCTACAGGGGGAGGATGGCGGCTACACCTTC.

This chain joins TRBV5-6 and TRBJ2-1; D is unclear. There are 14 residues in the CDR3. Germline V gives CDR1 SGHDT, CDR2 YYEEEE. Between the trimmed V and J ends, which lost 4 bases and 3 bases, there was a span of 11 bases. CDR3 sequence: CASSPLSFYNEQFF. CDR3 nucleotide sequence: TGTGCCAGCAGCCCCCTTAGCTTCTACAATGAGCAGTTCTTC.

V gene TRBV3-1 (or the pseudogene TRBV3-2) combines with J gene TRBJ1-1; TRBD1 agrees at 11 bases. The CDR3 sequence is 15 residues long. Germline lookup yields CDR1 LGHDT and CDR2 YNNKEL (reference sequence). The V gene end was trimmed by 3 bases and the J gene end by 10 bases; junction bases not matched to a gene: 10. As DNA, the CDR3 is TGTGCCAGCAGCCAGACACGGACAGGGGGCGAAGGAGCTTTCTTT. Residues: CASSQTRTGGEGAFF.

This rearrangement joins TRBV11-3 to TRBJ2-7; possible D gene TRBD2, 7 bases. CDR3 length: 16 amino acids. In germline, CDR1 is SGHNT, CDR2 YENEEA. With 5 bases removed from V and 2 bases from J, the gap between germline ends came to 19 bases. CDR3 sequence: CASSPGGQKPTYEQYF. CDR3 DNA: TGTGCCAGCAGCCCCGGGGGGCAGAAACCAACCTACGAGCAGTACTTC.

The chain couples TRBV2 to TRBJ2-7; 10 bases match TRBD1. CDR3 size: 13 residues. V gave up 8 bases and J gave up 4 bases; unmatched junction bases: 5. CDR1 is SNHLY and CDR2 is FYNNEI in the germline V gene. The CDR3 nucleotides read TGTGCCAGCCATTGGGACAGGGGTTACGAGCAGTACTTC. It translates to CASHWDRGYEQYF.

The table lists this clone with a count of one. The chain recombines TRBV6-5 with TRBJ1-1, with D perhaps matching TRBD1 (6 bases). Germline-derived CDR1 and CDR2 are MNHEY and SVGAGI. V was cut by 11 bases and J by 3 bases, with 13 bases left in between. There are 12 residues in the CDR3. For the CDR3, the DNA is TGTGCCTGCGACAGGTCCCACACTGAAGCTTTCTTT. It is translated as CACDRSHTEAFF.

The chain recombines TRBV19 with TRBJ2-7; D uncertain. This CDR3 has 15 residues. In germline, CDR1 is LNHDA, CDR2 SQIVND (reference sequence). Trimming left V 5 bases short and J 2 bases short, with 16 bases between. The CDR3, as DNA: TGTGCCAGTAGTCCAGAGCTCGGAATGCCCTACGAGCAGTACTTC. This sequence encodes CASSPELGMPYEQYF. Filled out from reference TRBV19 and TRBJ2-7, the complete variable domain reads DGGITQSPKYLFRKEGQNVTLSCEQNLNHDAMYWYRQDPGQGLRLIYYSQIVNDFQKGDIAEGYSVSREKKESFPLTVTSAQKNPTAFYLCASSPELGMPYEQYFGPGTRLTVT.

The genes are TRBV11-3 and TRBJ2-3; 7 bases align to TRBD1. CDR3 length: 15 residues. The trim removed 6 bases at V and 0 bases at J, leaving 6 bases unmatched. The germline V gene encodes CDR1 SGHNT and CDR2 YENEEA. The CDR3 sequence: CASSNLGQSTDTQYF. The CDR3 DNA reads as TGTGCCAGCAGTAATTTGGGACAGAGCACAGATACGCAGTATTTT.

The chain is built from TRBV6-5 and TRBJ2-5, with 7 bases lining up with TRBD2. V lost 5 bases and J lost 4; bases outside the gene matches: 7. CDR1 is MNHEY and CDR2 is SVGAGI in the germline V gene. The CDR3 consists of 14 residues. Here the CDR3 DNA reads TGTGCCAGCAGTCCCCAGGGAGGGGCAGAGACCCAGTACTTC. Translating gives CASSPQGGAETQYF.

The gene calls are TRBV27 and TRBJ1-5; unclear D gene. This CDR3 contains 15 residues. The germline V and J ends were trimmed by 2 bases and 2 bases, with 10 bases remaining between them. Germline CDR1 and CDR2: MNHEY and SMNVEV (reference sequence). The CDR3 DNA reads TGTGCCAGCAGTTTAGTATGGCGGGGCAATCAGCCCCAGCATTTT. Protein sequence: CASSLVWRGNQPQHF.

This rearrangement joins TRBV27 to TRBJ2-7; possibly TRBD2 for D (5 bases). The V and J ends lost 0 bases and 6 bases respectively, with 9 bases between them. CDR3 length equals 13 residues. Germline assignment: CDR1 MNHEY and CDR2 SMNVEV (reference sequence). DNA of the CDR3: TGTGCCAGCAGTTTATCGAGGGTGGGCGAGCAGTACTTC. Translating it yields CASSLSRVGEQYF.

The rearrangement joins TRBV11-2 to TRBJ1-1; D is undetermined. Germline V gives CDR1 SGHAT, CDR2 FQNNGV. The CDR3 is 14 amino acids. Trimming took off 7 bases at V and 1 base at J, with 13 bases between the two ends. The CDR3 sequence: CASTQGRSNTEAFF. CDR3 in DNA: TGTGCCAGCACCCAAGGAAGGTCGAACACTGAAGCTTTCTTT. The full variable domain, its missing parts supplied by reference TRBV11-2 and TRBJ1-1, is EAGVAQSPRYKIIEKRQSVAFWCNPISGHATLYWYQQILGQGPKLLIQFQNNGVVDDSQLPKDRFSAERLKGVDSTLKIQPAKLEDSAVYLCASTQGRSNTEAFFGQGTRLTVV.

This sequence joins TRBV27 and TRBJ1-1; D remains unclear. Germline CDR1 reads MNHEY; CDR2 reads SMNVEV (reference sequence). Trimming shortened V by 9 bases and J by 1 base, and 9 bases separated the two germline ends. CDR3 size: 12 residues. This chain's CDR3 is CASRQRNTEAFF. The DNA of the CDR3 is TGTGCCAGTAGGCAGAGGAACACTGAAGCTTTCTTT.

The V and J genes are TRBV12-3 or TRBV12-4 and TRBJ2-3, with D unresolved. V gave up 6 bases and J gave up 4 bases, with 8 bases separating them. The CDR3 contains 12 residues. Written as DNA, the CDR3 is TGTGCCAGCAGATACCAGCCAGATACGCAGTATTTT. This gives the protein CASRYQPDTQYF.

The chain joins TRBV19 to TRBJ1-4, with D tentatively TRBD1 (5 bases). Between the trimmed V and J ends, which lost 3 bases and 0 bases, there was a span of 17 bases. Germline CDR1 reads LNHDA; CDR2 reads SQIVND (reference sequence). There are 18 residues in the CDR3. Here the CDR3 reads CASSMGTGPGATNEKLFF. CDR3 bases: TGTGCCAGTAGTATGGGTACGGGGCCGGGTGCAACTAATGAAAAACTGTTTTTT.

Written as DNA, the CDR3 is TGTGCCAGCAGTCCCCAGGGATCAGGCTACAATGAGCAGTTCTTC. It yields the protein CASSPQGSGYNEQFF. The chain carries TRBV6-2 or TRBV6-3 and TRBJ2-1; D is possibly TRBD1 (5 bases). V was trimmed by 5 bases and J by 3 bases, leaving 14 bases between them. Germline V gene lookup returns CDR1 MNHEY and CDR2 SVGEGT. The CDR3 loop spans 15 amino acids.

This chain links TRBV14 with TRBJ2-1; tentatively, D is TRBD2 (5 bases). This CDR3 is built from 12 residues. From germline, CDR1 is SGHDN and CDR2 FVKESK. V shed 5 bases and J shed 9 bases, with 11 bases lying between them. DNA for the CDR3: TGTGCCAGCAGCGAGGGAGTTCGTGAGCAGTTCTTC. Translating it yields CASSEGVREQFF.